This T cell receptor (beta chain) is from a study of blood T cell repertoires in COVID-19. Study-level information: Samples taken during acute and convalescent COVID-19 were collected in the United States, Italy and Spain. PBMCs, B-cell-depleted T cells, or T cells were the source of the cDNA or gDNA that made up the material.

The CDR3 sequence is 16 residues long. Germline CDR1 SQVTM, CDR2 ANQGSEA. Trimming removed 1 base from V and 0 bases from J; junction bases left unmatched: 8. Original data processing: The authors estimated nucleated cell counts from reference gene primer amplification. Profiled with immunoSEQ multiplex PCR; TCRdb holds only in-frame clones, not every one. The V and J calls and clone size come from that table; D and trimming were worked out from the DNA. Altogether about 70,000 clones are present, around nine tenths being singletons, with the ten largest covering 10% to 15%. The sequenced sample consisted of peripheral blood. The chain links TRBV29-1 to TRBJ1-1; 7 nucleotides match TRBD1. The TCR sequence derives from a woman aged 55-70 years with acute or convalescent COVID-19. In nucleotides, the CDR3 is TGCAGCGTTGAAGCCTCTTCGGGACAGATGAACACTGAAGCTTTCTTT. It translates to CSVEASSGQMNTEAFF.